One sample yielded the 16 T cell receptor beta chains listed below, sequenced in a study of lymphopenia after photon versus proton radiotherapy. The table came from immunoSEQ multiplex PCR; TCRdb's copy has only in-frame clones and leaves some out. The sample gives tens of thousands of clones, around four fifths of which show up once; over 1.3% is in the top ten. Sequencing used peripheral blood, obtained from a patient treated with proton-based radiotherapy. These receptors were obtained from a man between 60 and 70 years old with pancreatic cancer.

This sequence joins TRBV28 and TRBJ2-1; the D gene is possibly TRBD1 (7 bases). The CDR3 loop spans 14 amino acids. The V end lost 6 bases, the J end lost 7 bases, and 16 bases lay between the germline ends. Germline V gives CDR1 MDHEN, CDR2 SYDVKM. In DNA form, the CDR3 reads TGTGCCAGCAGGGGGGGACAGCGGCTGAATGAGCAGTTCTTC. As protein: CASRGGQRLNEQFF.

The V call is TRBV5-4, the J call TRBJ2-3; the D gene is possibly TRBD2 (6 bases). CDR1 is SGHNT and CDR2 is YYREEE in the germline V gene (reference sequence). The CDR3 consists of 13 residues. The CDR3 region has the DNA TGTGCGGTCGGGAGAACTAGCACAGATACGCAGTATTTT. It codes for CAVGRTSTDTQYF.

The chain uses TRBV9 and TRBJ2-1; 13 nucleotides match TRBD2. After removal of 4 bases from V and 9 bases from J, the junction contained 10 bases not matched to a gene. The CDR3 contains 16 residues. Germline loops: CDR1 SGDLS, CDR2 YYNGEE. DNA for the CDR3: TGTGCCAGCAGCCCCAGAGGACTAGCGGGAGAGGGTGAGCAGTTCTTC. Residues: CASSPRGLAGEGEQFF.

The chain employs TRBV19 and TRBJ2-1, with TRBD1 as a possible D gene (5 bases). This CDR3 spans 12 amino acids. The germline V and J ends were trimmed by 7 bases and 3 bases, with 7 bases remaining between them. The germline V gene encodes CDR1 LNHDA and CDR2 SQIVND (reference sequence). The CDR3 is CASTRDYNEQFF. In nucleotides, the CDR3 is TGTGCCAGTACCAGGGACTACAATGAGCAGTTCTTC.

The chain links TRBV28 to TRBJ1-4; D is perhaps TRBD1 (5 bases). The V end was cut by 6 bases, the J end by 8 bases, with 16 bases between. From germline, CDR1 is MDHEN and CDR2 SYDVKM. The CDR3 spans 14 residues. The CDR3 here is CASSWGGLWEKLFF. Written as DNA, the CDR3 is TGTGCCAGCAGCTGGGGGGGGTTATGGGAAAAACTGTTTTTT.

The V call is TRBV6-1, the J call TRBJ2-5; 14 nucleotides match TRBD2. The V gene's germline CDR1 is MNHNS and CDR2 SASEGT. This CDR3 comprises 14 residues. After removal of 8 bases from V and 11 bases from J, the junction contained 10 bases not matched to a gene. The CDR3 nucleotides are TGTGCCAGCCGACGGACTAGCGGGAGGCAGGAGCAGTACTTC. This sequence encodes CASRRTSGRQEQYF.

The rearrangement joins TRBV5-4 to TRBJ1-1, with TRBD1 identical over 8 bases. Germline values: CDR1 SGHNT, CDR2 YYREEE (reference sequence). V shed 4 bases, J shed 0 bases, and the junction held 5 bases outside the gene matches. The CDR3 loop spans 15 amino acids. The CDR3: CASSRMTGVNTEAFF. The CDR3 DNA sequence: TGTGCCAGCAGCAGAATGACAGGGGTGAACACTGAAGCTTTCTTT. Looking up the rest from reference TRBV5-4 and TRBJ1-1 gives the full variable domain: ETGVTQSPTHLIKTRGQQVTLRCSSQSGHNTVSWYQQALGQGPQFIFQYYREEENGRGNFPPRFSGLQFPNYSSELNVNALELDDSALYLCASSRMTGVNTEAFFGQGTRLTVV.

This chain connects TRBV28 to TRBJ1-1; D is unresolved. Looked up from germline, CDR1 is MDHEN and CDR2 is SYDVKM. The CDR3 runs to 14 residues. Trimming took off 2 bases at V and 1 base at J, with 8 bases between the two ends. The CDR3 DNA is TGTGCCAGCAGTTTAATGGGCGGGAACACTGAAGCTTTCTTT. The encoded protein is CASSLMGGNTEAFF.

The chain couples TRBV6-5 to TRBJ2-1, with D tentatively TRBD2 (5 bases). The V end lost 6 bases, the J end lost 4 bases, and 10 bases lay between the germline ends. This CDR3 is built from 13 residues. Germline V gene data show CDR1 as MNHEY and CDR2 as SVGAGI. This CDR3 reads CASSRTGYNEQFF. The DNA of the CDR3 is TGTGCCAGCAGCCGGACTGGGTACAATGAGCAGTTCTTC.

The chain carries TRBV28 and TRBJ2-3; D call uncertain. The length of the CDR3 is 13 residues. The germline V and J ends were trimmed by 1 base and 4 bases, with 6 bases remaining between them. Germline V gene lookup returns CDR1 MDHEN and CDR2 SYDVKM. CDR3 sequence reads: CASSLSGSDTQYF. The CDR3 nucleotides are TGTGCCAGCAGTTTATCAGGTTCAGATACGCAGTATTTT.

J is TRBJ2-2 and V is TRBV14; D is unclear. Germline V gene data show CDR1 as SGHDN and CDR2 as FVKESK. The CDR3 runs to 17 residues. Trimming shortened V by 1 base and J by 0 bases, and 12 bases separated the two germline ends. CDR3 protein: CASSQVTQFANTGELFF. The CDR3 coding sequence is TGTGCCAGCAGCCAAGTTACCCAGTTCGCGAACACCGGGGAGCTGTTTTTT.

The rearrangement uses TRBV6-1 and TRBJ2-5; D assignment may be TRBD1 or TRBD2 (5 bases each). The V and J ends lost 8 bases and 3 bases respectively, with 16 bases between them. CDR3 length: 14 residues. Germline values: CDR1 MNHNS, CDR2 SASEGT. The CDR3 here is CASRILGVEETQYF. As DNA, the CDR3 is TGTGCCAGCCGAATCTTGGGGGTGGAAGAGACCCAGTACTTC.

The chain combines TRBV7-2 with TRBJ1-2; D gene uncertain. The CDR3 runs to 13 residues. Trimming left V 5 bases short and J 5 bases short, with 12 bases between. Germline values: CDR1 SGHTA, CDR2 FQGNSA. CDR3 sequence (DNA): TGTGCCAGCAGCCTTGGGAGTGAGTATGGCTACACCTTC. Protein: CASSLGSEYGYTF. Based on the CDR3 plus reference TRBV7-2 and TRBJ1-2, the full variable domain is GAGVSQSPSNKVTEKGKDVELRCDPISGHTALYWYRQSLGQGLEFLIYFQGNSAPDKSGLPSDRFSAERTGGSVSTLTIQRTQQEDSAVYLCASSLGSEYGYTFGSGTRLTVV.

J is TRBJ2-7 and V is TRBV27; TRBD2 aligns across 8 bases. The germline gives CDR1 MNHEY, CDR2 SMNVEV (reference sequence). The CDR3 is 14 residues long. J gave up 4 bases and V 6 bases, and 8 bases lay outside the gene matches. The CDR3 sequence: CASRKAGGPYEQYF. CDR3 DNA sequence: TGTGCCAGCAGGAAGGCGGGAGGACCTTACGAGCAGTACTTC.

The chain links TRBV15 to TRBJ2-7; possible D gene TRBD2, 7 bases. V lost 5 bases, J lost 7 bases, and 21 bases lay in between. The CDR3 totals 15 residues. CDR1 and CDR2 from the germline V gene are LNHNV and YYDKDF (reference sequence). CDR3 sequence reads: CATSVNAGGGGEQYF. CDR3 bases: TGTGCCACCAGCGTCAACGCAGGCGGGGGCGGGGAGCAGTACTTC.

The chain joins TRBV18 to TRBJ2-1; tentative D call: TRBD1 (6 bases). The CDR3 is 16 amino acids. Germline CDR1 is KGHSH and CDR2 is LQKENI. Trimming cost V 0 bases and J 5 bases, with 14 bases left between them. The CDR3 spells CASSPPMAGVDNEQFF. CDR3 DNA sequence: TGTGCCAGCTCACCACCGATGGCAGGGGTGGACAATGAGCAGTTCTTC.